This T cell receptor (beta chain) originates from a study of T cells in tuberculosis. The length of the CDR3 is 16 residues. CDR1 is KGHSH and CDR2 is LQKENI in the germline V gene. Trimming removed 4 bases at V and 1 base at J, with 16 bases between. No alpha-beta pairing information exists for these sequences. Profiled with immunoSEQ multiplex PCR; TCRdb holds only in-frame clones, not every one. The sample lists 55,000 to 65,000 clones, around 81% occurring once. After thawing and overnight rest, PBMC were stained with GMM-loaded CD1B tetramer, viability dye and anti-CD3 for sorting. The lipid loaded on the CD1B tetramers was C32 glucose monomycolate from Rhodococcus equi.

The receptor comes from an adult woman with latent tuberculosis. The sample taken for sequencing was CD1b-GMM tetramer-negative cells sorted from PBMCs. This chain uses TRBV18 with TRBJ1-1; tentative D call: TRBD1 (6 bases). CDR3 in DNA: TGTGCCAGCTCACGTTCCGGGGACATCTCGAACACTGAAGCTTTCTTT. Protein product: CASSRSGDISNTEAFF.